Listed below are T cell receptor beta chains from one sample, sequenced in a study of T cell responses to AZD1222 COVID-19 vaccine. Profiled with immunoSEQ multiplex PCR; TCRdb holds only in-frame clones, not every one. This sample has roughly 120,000 clones, with more than 75% found just once. The sequences come from peripheral blood, collected 28 days after the second AZD1222 dose. These receptors came from an adult who received the AZD1222 COVID-19 vaccine. Each CDR3 is given with its conserved first and last residue. The D gene is left open where the match is weak. Clone size is stated in some rows and not others, as once, few, many or a class when expanded.

d_call j_call clone_size v_call cdr3_nt cdr3_aa
- TRBJ2-1 - TRBV6-4 TGTGCCAGCAGTGAGGGTAGCGGCTCCTACAATGAGCAGTTCTTC CASSEGSGSYNEQFF
- TRBJ1-1 - TRBV6-5 TGTGCCAGCAGTTACTCGACGGCAGACGGGTTTGGTGAAGCTTTCTTT CASSYSTADGFGEAFF
- TRBJ1-1 - TRBV15 TGTGCCACCAGCGCCAGGGTTAACACTGAAGCTTTCTTT CATSARVNTEAFF
TRBD1 TRBJ2-7 few TRBV29-1 TGCAGCGCCCGGGACAGGGCCACCTACGAGCAGTACTTC CSARDRATYEQYF
TRBD2 TRBJ2-7 - TRBV6-2/TRBV6-3 TGTGCCAGCAGCCCGACTAGCGGGAGAGGCCGTTCCTACGAGCAGTACTTC CASSPTSGRGRSYEQYF
TRBD1 TRBJ1-2 - TRBV19 TGTGCCAGTAGTGAGGCGACAGGGGGCAACTATGGCTACACCTTC CASSEATGGNYGYTF
- TRBJ1-6 - TRBV28 TGTGCCAGCATCACCCCGGGGAGCTATAATTCACCCCTCCACTTT CASITPGSYNSPLHF
TRBD2 TRBJ2-5 - TRBV11-3 TGTGCCAGCAGCTCGGGACTAGCGTCCCTTCAAGAGACCCAGTACTTC CASSSGLASLQETQYF
- TRBJ2-2 - TRBV9 TGTGCCAGCAGCGTAGCCCCAGGGGTGGCCCCGAACACCGGGGAGCTGTTTTTT CASSVAPGVAPNTGELFF
- TRBJ2-1 - TRBV27 TGTGCCAGCAGTTCCCGCAGGGTGCATGAGCAGTTCTTC CASSSRRVHEQFF
- TRBJ2-5 - TRBV27 TGTGCCAGCAGTTCCACGAGGGAGACCCAGTACTTC CASSSTRETQYF
TRBD2 TRBJ2-3 few TRBV11-2 TGTGCCAGCAGCTTTTCCTTAGCGGGTGGGGCCGCTACGCAGTATTTT CASSFSLAGGAATQYF
- TRBJ2-4 - TRBV5-4 TGTGCCAGCAGCCGGGGCCCAGAGCCCCAAAACATTCAGTACTTC CASSRGPEPQNIQYF
- TRBJ1-2 - TRBV7-2 TGTGCCAGCAGCCCCTCGTATGGCTACACCTTC CASSPSYGYTF
- TRBJ1-2 - TRBV11-2 TGTGCCAGCAGCCCTACGGGGGATGGCTACACCTTC CASSPTGDGYTF
- TRBJ2-7 once TRBV5-8 TGTGCCAGCAGCCTAGGGACAGAGCAGTACTTC CASSLGTEQYF
- TRBJ1-2 - TRBV7-2 TGTGCCAGCGGATCGACACATAACTATGGCTACACCTTC CASGSTHNYGYTF
- TRBJ1-2 - TRBV6-5 TGTGCCAGCAGTCTCGGGGAAGGGGGCTACACCTTC CASSLGEGGYTF
- TRBJ1-1 - TRBV3-1/TRBV3-2 TGTGCCAGCAGCCAACTCTGGAACACTGAAGCTTTCTTT CASSQLWNTEAFF
- TRBJ2-2 few TRBV4-1 TGCGCCAGCGAAACATCGGGACGTAGATCCACCGGGGAGCTGTTTTTT CASETSGRRSTGELFF
- TRBJ2-3 - TRBV15 TGTGCCACCAGCAAACGGACCGGAGATGGGGATACGCAGTATTTT CATSKRTGDGDTQYF
- TRBJ1-5 - TRBV29-1 TGCAGCGTTGAAGAGAATGGGCAGGGTGGTCAGCCCCAGCATTTT CSVEENGQGGQPQHF
TRBD2 TRBJ2-5 - TRBV4-3 TGCGCCAGCAGCCAAGATGTAGCGGGAGGGCCGGAGACCCAGTACTTC CASSQDVAGGPETQYF
TRBD2 TRBJ2-5 - TRBV30 TGTGCCTGGAGTGTTAGCGGGGGGCTTGAGACCCAGTACTTC CAWSVSGGLETQYF
TRBD1 TRBJ2-5 - TRBV2 TGTGCCAGCAGGACAGGGTTCGGAGAGACCCAGTACTTC CASRTGFGETQYF
TRBD1 TRBJ2-2 - TRBV4-3 TGCGCCAGCAGCGGACAGGAACCCGGGGAGCTGTTTTTT CASSGQEPGELFF
- TRBJ2-3 - TRBV30 TGTGCCTGGAACAAGCGGGGCACAGATACGCAGTATTTT CAWNKRGTDTQYF
TRBD2 TRBJ2-1 - TRBV7-2 TGTGCCAGCAGCCCACCTAGCGGCTATGAGCAGTTCTTC CASSPPSGYEQFF
- TRBJ2-2 - TRBV27 TGTGCCAGCTCGGGGCCGGACGGCACCGGGGAGCTGTTTTTT CASSGPDGTGELFF
- TRBJ2-2 - TRBV5-6 TGTGCCAGCAGCTTGCCAGTGAGGACTGGGGAGCTGTTTTTT CASSLPVRTGELFF
- TRBJ2-7 - TRBV11-2 TGTGCCAGCAGCTTATACCAGGAGTCCTACGAGCAGTACTTC CASSLYQESYEQYF
- TRBJ2-7 - TRBV4-1 TGCGCCAGCAGCCAAATTTTCGGGGAGCAGTACTTC CASSQIFGEQYF
TRBD1 TRBJ2-4 - TRBV30 TGTGCAACAGGGGCCGTCCCGGACATTCAGTACTTC CATGAVPDIQYF
- TRBJ2-7 - TRBV18 TGTGCCAGCTCACCACCCCAGGGCCGGGGCGAGCAGTACTTC CASSPPQGRGEQYF
- TRBJ1-2 - TRBV3-1/TRBV3-2 TGTGCCAGCAGCCGGGACGGAGGGGCCTATGGCTACACCTTC CASSRDGGAYGYTF
TRBD2 TRBJ2-5 - TRBV7-6 TGTGCCAGCAGCTCGACCGCTAGCGGGAGTGAAGAGACCCAGTACTTC CASSSTASGSEETQYF
- TRBJ1-6 few TRBV5-1 TGCGCCAGCAGCTTGGCCGGGACACAGGGAACTTCACCCCTCCACTTT CASSLAGTQGTSPLHF
- TRBJ2-7 - TRBV6-6 TGTGCCAGCAGTAGGGGGTCACCCTACGAGCAGTACTTC CASSRGSPYEQYF
- TRBJ2-7 - TRBV5-1 TGCGCCAGCAGCTTGGGGCCAGTACCCGAGCAGTACTTC CASSLGPVPEQYF
- TRBJ2-7 - TRBV30 TGTGCCTGGGAGGCGGGGACCTACGAGCAGTACTTC CAWEAGTYEQYF
- TRBJ1-3 - TRBV14 TGTGCCAGCAGCCACGGGGGGGGCGCCATATATTTT CASSHGGGAIYF
- TRBJ1-3 - TRBV5-8 TGTGCCAGCAGCTTGGGGCAGCCTGGAAACACCATATATTTT CASSLGQPGNTIYF
- TRBJ2-7 - TRBV7-3 TGTGCCAGCAGCTCTGACGGCTTCTACGAGCAGTACTTC CASSSDGFYEQYF
- TRBJ2-1 - TRBV4-3 TGCGCCAGCAGCCACAGGGGTGGCTCCTACAATGAGCAGTTCTTC CASSHRGGSYNEQFF
- TRBJ1-1 - TRBV7-9 TGTGCCAGCAGCTTAGTAGTTGTTGGGGCTGAAGCTTTCTTT CASSLVVVGAEAFF